This T cell receptor (beta chain) was retrieved from a study of chemoradiotherapy in HPV16-positive cancers. Using immunoSEQ multiplex PCR, the repertoire was profiled, and TCRdb retains in-frame clones only, with some absent. The sample records some 6,000 clones, approximately 92% being singletons. Of note for this clone: Its target is unknown.

General study results and limits: Only two HPV16-positive patients supplied the functional HPV-specificity definition. HPV-responsive T-cell expansion during chemoradiotherapy was linked to improved recurrence-free survival in HPV16-positive patients.

Trimming took 0 bases from V and 1 from J, leaving 11 bases between them. Germline CDR1 and CDR2: SGHDT and YYEEEE. The CDR3 is 15 residues long. This TCR was recovered from a human donor with HPV-associated anogenital cancer. The gene calls are TRBV5-6 and TRBJ2-7; D may be TRBD1 (5 bases). The sample consisted of tumor tissue, taken from a patient who underwent chemoradiotherapy. CDR3 in amino acids: CASSLAPGSSYEQYF. CDR3 in DNA: TGTGCCAGCAGCTTGGCTCCAGGGTCGTCCTACGAGCAGTACTTC. The full variable domain, its missing parts supplied by reference TRBV5-6 and TRBJ2-7, is DAGVTQSPTHLIKTRGQQVTLRCSPKSGHDTVSWYQQALGQGPQFIFQYYEEEERQRGNFPDRFSGHQFPNYSSELNVNALLLGDSALYLCASSLAPGSSYEQYFGPGTRLTVT.